Sequencing of this T cell receptor (beta chain) was carried out in a study of blood T cell repertoires in COVID-19. In the study overall: Whether acute or convalescent, the COVID-19 samples came from the United States, Italy and Spain. In each case, the material was cDNA or gDNA derived from T cells, B-cell-depleted T cells, or PBMCs.

The authors' processing: Reference gene primer amplification gave estimated nucleated cell counts. Sequenced by immunoSEQ multiplex PCR; TCRdb stores in-frame clones only, minus some. V and J calls plus clone size are reproduced from that table; the DNA served to infer D and trimming. The sample records some 15,000 clones, 90% being singletons. This clone appeared a single time. V lost 0 bases, J lost 5 bases, and 4 bases stayed unmatched. This CDR3 comprises 16 residues. Per the germline V gene, CDR1 is SGHNT and CDR2 is YENEEA. Sequencing used peripheral blood. The rearrangement links TRBV11-3 to TRBJ2-3; 11 bases agree with TRBD2. The source of this sequence is a human donor in a cohort sampled during active COVID-19. CDR3 protein: CASSLEVAGGRDTQYF. CDR3 nucleotide sequence: TGTGCCAGCAGCTTAGAAGTAGCGGGAGGGCGAGATACGCAGTATTTT.